The clone carrying this T cell receptor (beta chain) has a handful of counts. The CDR3 length is 13 residues. CDR1 is SEHNR and CDR2 is FQNEAQ in the germline V gene (reference sequence). Trimming stripped 8 bases from V and 2 bases from J, with 11 bases between. These data come from a study of ipilimumab plus nivolumab after autologous stem cell transplantation. Study-level background: Patients received a median of about 5 ipilimumab and roughly eight nivolumab doses.

Generated by immunoSEQ multiplex PCR, the TCRdb table keeps only in-frame clones and is missing some. This table has 17,000 or so clones, around 68% appearing once. This chain joins TRBV7-9 and TRBJ2-3; a possible D gene is TRBD1 (6 bases). The starting material was PBMCs, obtained in a trial of ipilimumab plus nivolumab as post-transplant consolidation. The source is a male donor with diffuse large B-cell lymphoma. CDR3: CASQGGHTDTQYF. CDR3 DNA: TGTGCCAGCCAAGGGGGTCACACAGATACGCAGTATTTT.